Listed below are T cell receptor beta chains from one sample, sequenced in a study of cytomegalovirus exposure and HLA in healthy donors. Some clones are missing from TCRdb's copy, which holds only in-frame ones; the method was immunoSEQ multiplex PCR. Altogether approximately 60,000 clones are present, 95% being singletons, with the ten largest covering about 6.4%. The specimen was PBMCs. These receptor sequences come from a woman aged 18-29 years in good health and CMV-seropositive. Each CDR3 is given with its conserved first and last residue. The order of the fields is J gene, V gene, CDR3 protein.

>TRBJ2-1|TRBV20-1
CSATLNNEQFF
>TRBJ2-7|TRBV6-5
CASSKGTLVYEQYF
>TRBJ2-3|TRBV7-2
CASSPRTASTDTQYF
>TRBJ1-3|TRBV30
CAWMSAASSGNTIYF
>TRBJ2-3|TRBV6-1
CASSLRRDSAQYF
>TRBJ1-1|TRBV6-4
CASRLGGDTEAFF
>TRBJ2-5|TRBV28
CASSPGGGRETQYF
>TRBJ2-5|TRBV2
CASSGTPWQETQYF
>TRBJ1-3|TRBV6-6
CASRPTGWRGIYF
>TRBJ2-7|TRBV9
CASSVGGGPLDYEQYF
>TRBJ2-1|TRBV19
CASKLSGRSWTSGDNEQFF
>TRBJ1-1|TRBV30
CAWGQMNTEAFF
>TRBJ2-5|TRBV5-8
CASSFQIQETQYF
>TRBJ1-6|TRBV19
CASAQGAGGNSPLHF
>TRBJ1-1|TRBV14
CASSEQANTEAFF
>TRBJ2-7|TRBV7-2
CASSPSGTRWTYEQYF
>TRBJ1-5|TRBV7-6
CASSLAAGFNQPQHF
>TRBJ2-3|TRBV28
CASGSRFTDTQYF
>TRBJ1-5|TRBV28
CASRRTGRNQPQHF
>TRBJ2-7|TRBV2
CAGNRDRGREQYF
>TRBJ2-1|TRBV10-1
CAKEYQGGLYNEQFF
>TRBJ2-7|TRBV28
CASRKADRAYEQYF
>TRBJ2-2|TRBV4-3
CASSQGTLGTGELFF
>TRBJ2-7|TRBV6-5
CASTLFPSTSYEQYF
>TRBJ2-2|TRBV7-2
CASSRIRGVTGELFF
>TRBJ2-2|TRBV5-4
CASSTYGSAGELFF
>TRBJ2-1|TRBV2
CASSVIRDNEQFF
>TRBJ1-5|TRBV28
CASSLFYRESNQPQHF
>TRBJ1-2|TRBV19
CASSTGIHGYTF
>TRBJ2-7|TRBV28
CASNQQGPSYEQYF
>TRBJ2-7|TRBV19
CATSRSNYEQYF
>TRBJ2-7|TRBV11-2
CASSPDHRSSYEQYF
>TRBJ1-5|TRBV18
CASSPAVSNQPQHF
>TRBJ2-7|TRBV6-1
CASRKGPGSYEQYF
>TRBJ1-3|TRBV6-6
CASSPSGLGNTIYF
>TRBJ1-5|TRBV7-8
CASSLARWPQHF
>TRBJ2-6|TRBV7-2
CASSLVRTPIVLTF
>TRBJ1-1|TRBV28
CASSLMRGQNTEAFF
>TRBJ1-1|TRBV5-6
CASSLGDREHTEAFF
>TRBJ2-1|TRBV4-1
CASSQVLAGVPHNEQFF
>TRBJ2-1|TRBV6-5
CASSYFGGGPNEQFF
>TRBJ1-5|TRBV28
CASSLSLGDQPQHF
>TRBJ2-3|TRBV6-5
CASSSPADTQYF
>TRBJ2-1|TRBV4-1
CASSHLRSSYNEQFF
>TRBJ1-5|TRBV5-1
CASSPGQGGQPQHF
>TRBJ1-4|TRBV6-1
CASSELAGNPMGEKLFF
>TRBJ2-2|TRBV7-2
CASSSQGQTTGELFF
>TRBJ2-3|TRBV7-2
CASSQGSTDTQYF
>TRBJ2-3|TRBV7-9
CASSLEDSGSDTQYF
>TRBJ2-3|TRBV11-2
CASRLTSGSILDTQYF
>TRBJ1-5|TRBV10-3
CATNYREDGNQPQHF
>TRBJ2-4|TRBV18
CASSRSDRERNIQYF
>TRBJ2-7|TRBV9
CASSVGAGTGDPKPYYEQYF
>TRBJ2-7|TRBV4-1
CASSQDGQGFYEQYF
>TRBJ2-3|TRBV9
CASSVQVSTDTQYF
>TRBJ2-1|TRBV2
CASSLAGGGNEQFF
>TRBJ1-2|TRBV19
CASSIINSLSYGYTF
>TRBJ2-5|TRBV5-6
CASSLEEAETQYF
>TRBJ1-4|TRBV5-5
CASSRRDMRTAAPNEKLFF
>TRBJ1-4|TRBV9
CASSAGGTENEKLFF